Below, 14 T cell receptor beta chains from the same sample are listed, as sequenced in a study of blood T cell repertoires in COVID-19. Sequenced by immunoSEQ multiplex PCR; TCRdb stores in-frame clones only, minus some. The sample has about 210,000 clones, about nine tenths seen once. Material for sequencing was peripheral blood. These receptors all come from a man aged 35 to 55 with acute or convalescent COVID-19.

CDR3 in amino acids: CASSIPPGGSNIQYF. CDR3 DNA sequence: TGTGCCAGTAGTATACCCCCCGGGGGGTCCAACATTCAGTACTTC. The V call is TRBV19, the J call TRBJ2-4; 7 bases match TRBD2. Germline-derived CDR1 and CDR2 are LNHDA and SQIVND (reference sequence). CDR3 size: 15 residues. With 2 bases clipped from V and 7 bases from J, the junction kept 8 bases outside the gene matches.

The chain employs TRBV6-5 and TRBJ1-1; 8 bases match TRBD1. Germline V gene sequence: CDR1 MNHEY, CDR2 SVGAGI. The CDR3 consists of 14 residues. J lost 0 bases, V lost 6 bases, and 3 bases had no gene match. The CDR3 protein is CASSEDRVNTEAFF. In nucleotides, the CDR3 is TGTGCCAGCAGCGAGGACAGGGTGAACACTGAAGCTTTCTTT.

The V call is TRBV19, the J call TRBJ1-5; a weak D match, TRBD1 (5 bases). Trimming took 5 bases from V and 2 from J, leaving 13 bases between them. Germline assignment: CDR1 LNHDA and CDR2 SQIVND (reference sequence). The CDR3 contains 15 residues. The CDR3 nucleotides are TGTGCCAGTAGTTGGTCAGGGCGTGGCAATCAGCCCCAGCATTTT. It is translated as CASSWSGRGNQPQHF.

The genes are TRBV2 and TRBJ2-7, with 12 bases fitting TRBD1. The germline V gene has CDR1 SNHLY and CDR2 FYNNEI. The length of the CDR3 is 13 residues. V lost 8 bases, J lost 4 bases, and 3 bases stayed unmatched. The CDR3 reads CASAGQGAYEQYF. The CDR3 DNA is TGTGCCAGCGCGGGACAGGGGGCGTACGAGCAGTACTTC.

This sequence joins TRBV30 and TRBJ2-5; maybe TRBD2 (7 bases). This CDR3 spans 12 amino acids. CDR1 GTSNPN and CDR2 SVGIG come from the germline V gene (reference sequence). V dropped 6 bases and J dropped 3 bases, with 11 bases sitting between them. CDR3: CACGGAEETQYF. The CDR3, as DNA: TGTGCCTGTGGGGGGGCCGAAGAGACCCAGTACTTC.

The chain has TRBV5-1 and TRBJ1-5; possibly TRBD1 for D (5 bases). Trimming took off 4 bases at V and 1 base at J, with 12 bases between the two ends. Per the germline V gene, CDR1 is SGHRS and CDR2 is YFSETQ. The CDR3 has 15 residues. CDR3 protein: CASSPGGGSNQPQHF. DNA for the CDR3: TGCGCCAGCAGCCCCGGGGGGGGGAGCAATCAGCCCCAGCATTTT. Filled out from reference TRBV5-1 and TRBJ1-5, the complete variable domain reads KAGVTQTPRYLIKTRGQQVTLSCSPISGHRSVSWYQQTPGQGLQFLFEYFSETQRNKGNFPGRFSGRQFSNSRSEMNVSTLELGDSALYLCASSPGGGSNQPQHFGDGTRLSIL.

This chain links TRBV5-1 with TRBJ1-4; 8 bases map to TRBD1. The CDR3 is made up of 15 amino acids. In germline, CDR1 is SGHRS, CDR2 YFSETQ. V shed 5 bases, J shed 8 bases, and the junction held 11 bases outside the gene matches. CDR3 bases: TGCGCCAGCAGACCTACCGACAGGGGTGGGGAAAAACTGTTTTTT. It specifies CASRPTDRGGEKLFF. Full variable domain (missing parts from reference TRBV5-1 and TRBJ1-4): KAGVTQTPRYLIKTRGQQVTLSCSPISGHRSVSWYQQTPGQGLQFLFEYFSETQRNKGNFPGRFSGRQFSNSRSEMNVSTLELGDSALYLCASRPTDRGGEKLFFGSGTQLSVL.

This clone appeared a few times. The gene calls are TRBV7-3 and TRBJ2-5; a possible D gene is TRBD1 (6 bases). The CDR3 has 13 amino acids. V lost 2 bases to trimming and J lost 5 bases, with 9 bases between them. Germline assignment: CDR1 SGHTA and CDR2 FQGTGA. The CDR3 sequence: CASSLGQGETQYF. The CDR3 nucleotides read TGTGCCAGCAGCTTAGGGCAGGGGGAGACCCAGTACTTC.

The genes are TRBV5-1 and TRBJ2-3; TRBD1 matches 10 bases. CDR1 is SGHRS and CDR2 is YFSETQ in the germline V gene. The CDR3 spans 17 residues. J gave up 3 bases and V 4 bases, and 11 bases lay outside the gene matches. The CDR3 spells CASSASGTGAITDTQYF. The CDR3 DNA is TGCGCCAGCAGCGCATCCGGGACAGGGGCAATTACAGATACGCAGTATTTT.

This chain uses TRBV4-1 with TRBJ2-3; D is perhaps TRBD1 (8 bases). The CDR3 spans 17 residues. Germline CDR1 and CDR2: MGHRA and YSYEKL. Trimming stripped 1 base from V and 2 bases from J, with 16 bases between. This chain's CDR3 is CASSQGFTGGDTDTQYF. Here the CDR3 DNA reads TGCGCCAGCAGCCAAGGATTTACAGGGGGGGACACAGATACGCAGTATTTT.

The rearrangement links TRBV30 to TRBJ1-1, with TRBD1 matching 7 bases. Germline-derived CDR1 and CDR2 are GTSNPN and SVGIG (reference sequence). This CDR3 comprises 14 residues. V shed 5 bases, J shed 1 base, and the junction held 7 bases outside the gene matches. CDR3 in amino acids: CAWVDRPGNTEAFF. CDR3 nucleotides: TGTGCCTGGGTGGACAGGCCGGGGAACACTGAAGCTTTCTTT.

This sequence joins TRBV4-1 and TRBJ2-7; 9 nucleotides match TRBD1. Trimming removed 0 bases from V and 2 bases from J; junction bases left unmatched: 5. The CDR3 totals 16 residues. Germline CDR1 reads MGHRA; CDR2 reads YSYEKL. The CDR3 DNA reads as TGCGCCAGCAGCCAAGACCTACGACAGGGGGCCTACGAGCAGTACTTC. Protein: CASSQDLRQGAYEQYF.

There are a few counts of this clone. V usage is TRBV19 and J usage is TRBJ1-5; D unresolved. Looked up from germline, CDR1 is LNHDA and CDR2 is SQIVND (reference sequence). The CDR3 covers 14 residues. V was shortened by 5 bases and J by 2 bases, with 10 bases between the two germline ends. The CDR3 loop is CASSAGYRNQPQHF. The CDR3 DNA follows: TGTGCCAGTAGTGCAGGCTACCGCAATCAGCCCCAGCATTTT.

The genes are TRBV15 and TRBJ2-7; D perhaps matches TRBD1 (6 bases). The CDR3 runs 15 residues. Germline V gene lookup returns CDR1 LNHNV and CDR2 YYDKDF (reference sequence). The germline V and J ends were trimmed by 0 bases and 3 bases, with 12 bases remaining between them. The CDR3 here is CATSRDIQDSYEQYF. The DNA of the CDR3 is TGTGCCACCAGCAGAGATATACAGGACAGCTACGAGCAGTACTTC.